The 27 T cell receptor beta chains in this list originate from one sample, sequenced in a study of neurological immune-mediated disorders. Using its own MiXCR run on the 5' RACE reads, TCRdb lists one record per CDR3 protein. The sample yields about 66,000 distinct CDR3 sequences, roughly 4.3% seen once. The source material was PBMCs. The receptors originated from a man younger than 45 with multiple sclerosis.

This clonotype came up many times. The chain links TRBV10-1 to TRBJ1-4; 8 bases line up with TRBD1. This CDR3 has 14 amino acids. The ends lost 4 bases at V and 8 bases at J; junction bases unmatched: 6. Per the germline V gene, CDR1 is WNHNN and CDR2 is SYGVQD (reference sequence). Here the CDR3 DNA reads TGCGCCAGCAGTGTGGACAGGGTGGGAGAAAAACTGTTTTTT. Its translation is CASSVDRVGEKLFF.

This clonotype has at least ten counts. The chain combines TRBV5-1 with TRBJ2-3; 9 nucleotides line up with TRBD1. Looked up from germline, CDR1 is SGHRS and CDR2 is YFSETQ. The CDR3 has 15 amino acids. J lost 6 bases, V lost 4 bases, and 9 bases had no gene match. The CDR3 reads CASSPWTGETDTQYF. The CDR3, as DNA: TGCGCCAGCAGCCCCTGGACAGGGGAGACGGATACGCAGTATTTT.

This clonotype was observed many times. Written as DNA, the CDR3 is TGCGCCAGCAGCCGGGCGGGGGGTAGCACAGATACGCAGTATTTT. It specifies CASSRAGGSTDTQYF. V gene TRBV4-1 combines with J gene TRBJ2-3, with 8 bases identical to TRBD2. Germline values: CDR1 MGHRA, CDR2 YSYEKL. The CDR3 sequence is 15 residues long. Trimming removed 4 bases from V and 0 bases from J; junction bases left unmatched: 3.

This clonotype was observed a few times. The chain uses TRBV5-1 and TRBJ1-1, with 12 bases fitting TRBD1. V shed 2 bases, J shed 6 bases, and the junction held 2 bases outside the gene matches. This CDR3 comprises 14 residues. Germline assignment: CDR1 SGHRS and CDR2 YFSETQ. CDR3 sequence (DNA): TGCGCCAGCAGCTTAAGGGACAGGGGGCCTGAAGCTTTCTTT. Its translation: CASSLRDRGPEAFF.

This clonotype was recorded a few times. The chain recombines TRBV2 with TRBJ2-2; maybe TRBD2 (7 bases). Trimming took off 8 bases at V and 5 bases at J, with 21 bases between the two ends. CDR1 is SNHLY, CDR2 FYNNEI, per germline. The CDR3 has 16 residues. As DNA, the CDR3 is TGTGCCAGCTCCCGAGTGGGGGGGGGCCGGACCGGGGAGCTGTTTTTT. Its translation: CASSRVGGGRTGELFF.

This clonotype was seen at least ten times. This chain joins TRBV10-3 and TRBJ2-7, with D uncertain. This CDR3 is built from 13 residues. Germline lookup yields CDR1 ENHRY and CDR2 SYGVKD. The V end lost 4 bases, the J end lost 1 base, and 8 bases lay between the germline ends. CDR3 sequence: CAISALTSYEQYF. In DNA form, the CDR3 reads TGTGCCATCAGTGCCCTCACTTCCTACGAGCAGTACTTC.

Many counts were recorded for this clonotype. The genes are TRBV4-1 and TRBJ1-6; perhaps TRBD1 as D (6 bases). From germline, CDR1 is MGHRA and CDR2 YSYEKL. The V gene lost 3 bases and the J gene lost 12 bases, with 15 bases spanning the gap. The CDR3 contains 14 residues. CDR3 residues: CASSHPPQGKPLHF. The CDR3 bases are TGCGCCAGCAGCCACCCCCCGCAGGGGAAACCCCTCCACTTT.

This clonotype was seen many times. For the CDR3, the DNA is TGCAGTGCCGCCCGACAGGGATCCTATGGCTACACCTTC. This sequence encodes CSAARQGSYGYTF. The V call is TRBV20-1, the J call TRBJ1-2, with TRBD1 matching 7 bases. Germline trimming cut 6 bases from V and 4 bases from J; bases unmatched to any gene: 8. This CDR3 has 13 amino acids. Germline CDR1 reads DFQATT; CDR2 reads SNEGSKA (reference sequence).

This clonotype was seen only a few times. This rearrangement joins TRBV20-1 to TRBJ1-3; D remains ambiguous. Per the germline V gene, CDR1 is DFQATT and CDR2 is SNEGSKA (reference sequence). The V end was cut by 2 bases, the J end by 0 bases, with 11 bases between. The length of the CDR3 is 15 residues. DNA for the CDR3: TGCAGTGCTAGATCGAGGCCCATCTCTGGAAACACCATATATTTT. Protein product: CSARSRPISGNTIYF.

There are many counts of this clonotype. The chain combines TRBV5-1 with TRBJ1-6, with no clear D. The CDR3 spans 17 residues. Germline CDR1 reads SGHRS; CDR2 reads YFSETQ. V was trimmed by 0 bases and J by 7 bases, leaving 17 bases between them. The DNA for the CDR3 is TGCGCCAGCAGCTTGGATGCGTCGGCAGCGGGCAATTCACCCCTCCACTTT. It specifies CASSLDASAAGNSPLHF.

Only a few counts were recorded for this clonotype. This sequence joins TRBV5-1 and TRBJ1-1; D is uncertain. From germline, CDR1 is SGHRS and CDR2 YFSETQ. The CDR3 is 17 residues long. The V end lost 0 bases, the J end lost 8 bases, and 23 bases lay between the germline ends. The CDR3 reads CASSLGKDWVRLKEAFF. Here the CDR3 DNA reads TGCGCCAGCAGCTTGGGAAAAGATTGGGTCAGACTTAAAGAAGCTTTCTTT.

This clonotype was seen at least ten times. V is TRBV5-1 and J is TRBJ1-1; D is undetermined. This CDR3 region has 15 residues. V was clipped by 1 base and J by 2 bases, with 12 bases between them. Germline V lookup: CDR1 SGHRS, CDR2 YFSETQ. The CDR3, as DNA: TGCGCCAGCAGCTTGACCCGGACGGGAAACACTGAAGCTTTCTTT. Its translation: CASSLTRTGNTEAFF.

This clonotype was counted at least ten times. The J gene is TRBJ1-1, the V gene TRBV12-3 or TRBV12-4; D is ambiguous. The CDR3 spans 14 residues. Trimming cost V 7 bases and J 1 base, with 13 bases left between them. The CDR3 sequence: CASKTLRGNTEAFF. The DNA for the CDR3 is TGTGCCAGCAAGACGCTTCGGGGGAACACTGAAGCTTTCTTT.

This clonotype was detected many times. This rearrangement joins TRBV7-8 to TRBJ2-5; TRBD2 is a possible D gene (6 bases). CDR1 SGHVS and CDR2 FQNEAQ come from the germline V gene. The V end was cut by 4 bases, the J end by 1 base, with 13 bases between. The CDR3 is 15 residues long. The CDR3 nucleotides read TGTGCCAGCAGCTCGGTCCCGCGGGGCCAAGAGACCCAGTACTTC. This sequence encodes CASSSVPRGQETQYF.

This clonotype was seen repeatedly, ten times or more. This rearrangement joins TRBV11-3 to TRBJ2-5, with D possibly matching TRBD1 (6 bases). V lost 2 bases to trimming and J lost 4 bases, with 8 bases between them. CDR1 is SGHNT, CDR2 YENEEA, per germline. This CDR3 comprises 13 residues. The CDR3 region is CASSLNRAETQYF. CDR3 in DNA: TGTGCCAGCAGCTTAAACAGGGCAGAGACCCAGTACTTC.

This chain links TRBV9 with TRBJ2-1; TRBD1 aligns across 10 bases. This CDR3 has 13 residues. V lost 4 bases to trimming and J lost 9 bases; unmatched junction nucleotides: 4. Looked up from germline, CDR1 is SGDLS and CDR2 is YYNGEE. This chain's CDR3 is CASSPGQGPEQFF. CDR3 bases: TGTGCCAGCAGCCCGGGACAGGGGCCTGAGCAGTTCTTC.

This clonotype was recorded at least ten times. The V gene is TRBV20-1, the J gene TRBJ2-1, with TRBD2 as a possible D gene (7 bases). CDR3 length: 17 amino acids. The germline V gene encodes CDR1 DFQATT and CDR2 SNEGSKA (reference sequence). V was shortened by 3 bases and J by 2 bases, with 20 bases between the two germline ends. CDR3 sequence (DNA): TGCAGTGCTAGGGGAGGGGGAAGGCGGGGAACCTACAATGAGCAGTTCTTC. Protein: CSARGGGRRGTYNEQFF.

Notes on this clonotype: This could be a read error, since a much larger clone is one nucleotide away. In DNA, the CDR3 is TGCGGGGTAGGCGGACAGACCTATGGCTACACCTTC. This translates into CGVGGQTYGYTF. The rearrangement uses TRBV20-1 and TRBJ1-2, with D possibly TRBD1 on 6 matching bases. Germline CDR1 and CDR2: DFQATT and SNEGSKA (reference sequence). The CDR3 loop spans 12 amino acids.

There are many counts of this clonotype. This chain joins TRBV6-5 and TRBJ2-3, with TRBD2 as a possible D gene (5 bases). The CDR3 covers 14 residues. Per the germline V gene, CDR1 is MNHEY and CDR2 is SVGAGI. Trimming left V 6 bases short and J 4 bases short, with 14 bases between. The CDR3 sequence is CASRRGGSADTQYF. CDR3 in DNA: TGTGCCAGCAGACGGGGTGGATCTGCAGATACGCAGTATTTT.

This clonotype appeared many times. The V and J genes are TRBV29-1 and TRBJ2-3; maybe TRBD1 (6 bases). The CDR3 spans 14 residues. Germline lookup yields CDR1 SQVTM and CDR2 ANQGSEA. The germline V and J ends were trimmed by 1 base and 2 bases, with 10 bases remaining between them. This CDR3 is CSVEGQGYTDTQYF. CDR3 DNA sequence: TGCAGCGTTGAAGGGCAGGGGTACACAGATACGCAGTATTTT.

This clonotype was seen at least ten times. The gene calls are TRBV2 and TRBJ1-1, with 7 bases aligning to TRBD1. Germline CDR1 and CDR2: SNHLY and FYNNEI. Trimming removed 7 bases from V and 3 bases from J; junction bases left unmatched: 8. The CDR3 contains 14 residues. The CDR3 DNA is TGTGCCAGCACCAACCGACAGGGCTACACTGAAGCTTTCTTT. It codes for CASTNRQGYTEAFF. The whole variable domain, remainder taken from reference TRBV2 and TRBJ1-1, is EPEVTQTPSHQVTQMGQEVILRCVPISNHLYFYWYRQILGQKVEFLVSFYNNEISEKSEIFDDQFSVERPDGSNFTLKIRSTKLEDSAMYFCASTNRQGYTEAFFGQGTRLTVV.

At least ten counts were recorded for this clonotype. This chain joins TRBV20-1 and TRBJ2-3, with 13 positions matching TRBD2. Germline values: CDR1 DFQATT, CDR2 SNEGSKA (reference sequence). Trimming cost V 5 bases and J 1 base; bases outside gene matches: 0. The CDR3 runs to 14 residues. The CDR3: CSAGTSGGTDTQYF. The CDR3 coding sequence is TGCAGTGCTGGGACTAGCGGGGGCACAGATACGCAGTATTTT.

This clonotype showed up many times. The gene calls are TRBV25-1 and TRBJ1-1, with D perhaps matching TRBD1 (6 bases). The CDR3 length is 13 residues. V was trimmed by 6 bases and J by 0 bases, leaving 8 bases between them. Germline-derived CDR1 and CDR2 are MGHDK and SYGVNS. As DNA, the CDR3 is TGTGCCAGCAGGGGACAACTGAACACTGAAGCTTTCTTT. It is translated as CASRGQLNTEAFF.

This clonotype was found many times. The chain links TRBV20-1 to TRBJ1-1; no definite D call. V was shortened by 1 base and J by 1 base, with 10 bases between the two germline ends. The CDR3 length is 14 residues. Per the germline V gene, CDR1 is DFQATT and CDR2 is SNEGSKA (reference sequence). The chain's CDR3 is CSARGAGGNTEAFF. The CDR3 nucleotides are TGCAGTGCTAGAGGTGCGGGCGGGAACACTGAAGCTTTCTTT.

CDR3 nucleotides: TGTGCCAGCAGTTCGCCGATCTGGAACACTGAAGCTTTCTTT. Its protein is CASSSPIWNTEAFF. The chain joins TRBV7-2 to TRBJ1-1, with D unresolved. V lost 6 bases, J lost 1 base, and 12 bases lay in between. Germline V gene lookup returns CDR1 SGHTA and CDR2 FQGNSA. The CDR3 extends over 14 amino acids.

This clonotype was recorded at least ten times. A much larger clone lies a single base off, so this may be a read error. The chain is built from TRBV3-1 and TRBJ1-2; no reliable D call. The CDR3 covers 12 residues. Trimming removed 6 bases at V and 5 bases at J, with 10 bases between. From germline, CDR1 is LGHDT and CDR2 YNNKEL (reference sequence). CDR3 sequence reads: CASSKALYGYTF. In nucleotides, the CDR3 is TGTGCCAGCAGTAAAGCCCTGTATGGCTACACCTTC.

This clonotype showed up just a few times. V and J are TRBV18 and TRBJ2-7; 7 nucleotides agree with TRBD2. This CDR3 is 14 amino acids long. J was trimmed by 6 bases and V by 3 bases; bases with no gene match: 8. The germline CDR1 and CDR2 sequences are KGHSH and LQKENI. The CDR3, as DNA: TGTGCCAGCTCACCCGGGGAGGGATCCGCCGAGCAGTACTTC. Residues: CASSPGEGSAEQYF.